These T cell receptor beta chains were read from a single sample in a study of blood T cell repertoires in COVID-19. This table comes from immunoSEQ multiplex PCR, and its TCRdb copy is limited to in-frame clones, with some not included. In the table there are approximately 450,000 clones, around nine tenths of which are singletons. Sequenced: PBMCs or T cells enriched from blood (not recorded which). The receptors originated from a young woman with acute COVID-19. The CDR3 runs from the conserved cysteine through the conserved F or W. D genes are given only for firm matches. Clone size is shown for a subset of rows, as once, few, many or a class of expanded clone.

D	V	J	size	DNA	CDR3
NA	TRBV19	TRBJ2-1	NA	TGTGCCAGTTGTAACAACTACAATGAGCAGTTCTTC	CASCNNYNEQFF
TRBD2	TRBV3-1/TRBV3-2	TRBJ2-2	NA	TGTGCCAGCAGCCAAGATCAACTAGCGGGAGGGCCGGGGACCGGGGAGCTGTTTTTT	CASSQDQLAGGPGTGELFF
NA	TRBV13	TRBJ1-2	NA	TGTGCCAGCAGCTTAACAGGGTGGCATGGCTACACCTTC	CASSLTGWHGYTF
TRBD2	TRBV4-2	TRBJ2-7	NA	TGTGCCAGCAGCCAAGGGTTTACTAGCGGGAGCGAGCAGTACTTC	CASSQGFTSGSEQYF
NA	TRBV19	TRBJ1-6	NA	TGTGCCAGTAGTATAGATCGCGGTAACTCACCCCTCCACTTT	CASSIDRGNSPLHF
TRBD1	TRBV5-4	TRBJ2-5	NA	TGTGCCAGCAGTCCCGAGGGACAGTTCCAAGAGACCCAGTACTTC	CASSPEGQFQETQYF
TRBD1	TRBV30	TRBJ1-6	few	TGTGCCTGGAGTGGCGGGACAGGGAATAATTCACCCCTCCACTTT	CAWSGGTGNNSPLHF
TRBD2	TRBV28	TRBJ2-3	NA	TGTGCCAGCAGTTTTGAGCGGGGGGACACAGATACGCAGTATTTT	CASSFERGDTDTQYF
NA	TRBV12-3/TRBV12-4	TRBJ1-2	NA	TGTGCCAGCAGTTATCGCTATGGCTACACCTTC	CASSYRYGYTF
TRBD2	TRBV11-2	TRBJ2-3	NA	TGTGCCAGCAGCCCCATAGCGGGAGGTACAGATACGCAGTATTTT	CASSPIAGGTDTQYF
NA	TRBV19	TRBJ2-6	NA	TGTGCCAGTAAGCATCCCTCTGGGGCCAACGTCCTGACTTTC	CASKHPSGANVLTF
NA	TRBV6-5	TRBJ1-5	NA	TGTGCCAGCAGTCCCGACAGCAGCAATCAGCCCCAGCATTTT	CASSPDSSNQPQHF
NA	TRBV11-2	TRBJ2-7	NA	TGTGCCAGCCGGTATGGCAGTCTAGACGAGCAGTACTTC	CASRYGSLDEQYF
NA	TRBV10-3	TRBJ1-1	once	TGTGCCATCGCGGAGGGCCAATTGAACACTGAAGCTTTCTTT	CAIAEGQLNTEAFF
TRBD2	TRBV30	TRBJ2-5	NA	TGTGCTTGGAGGACTAGCGGGACCTTTAGTGAGACCCAGTACTTC	CAWRTSGTFSETQYF
TRBD1	TRBV14	TRBJ2-3	few	TGTGCCAGCAGCCAGGCTACAGGGGGCTTAACAGATACGCAGTATTTT	CASSQATGGLTDTQYF
NA	TRBV7-9	TRBJ1-2	NA	TGTGCCAGCAGCTTACTTGGAGGGTTTGAAGGCTACACCTTC	CASSLLGGFEGYTF
NA	TRBV5-1	TRBJ2-1	NA	TGCGCCAGCAGCTTGGCCCCAGACCAGGGGTACAATGAGCAGTTCTTC	CASSLAPDQGYNEQFF
TRBD1	TRBV19	TRBJ1-5	NA	TGTGCCAGTAAGGGGACAGGGGGCCCGAATAGCAATCAGCCCCAGCATTTT	CASKGTGGPNSNQPQHF
NA	TRBV10-3	TRBJ2-1	NA	TGTGCCATCAGTGAGGTACGGGAGCTCTACAATGAGCAGTTCTTC	CAISEVRELYNEQFF
NA	TRBV3-1/TRBV3-2	TRBJ1-1	NA	TGTGCCAGCAGCCTCTATAGCTTGGGGAACACTGAAGCTTTCTTT	CASSLYSLGNTEAFF
NA	TRBV5-1	TRBJ1-5	NA	TGCGCCAGCAGTCCGGGGGGAAGCAATCAGCCCCAGCATTTT	CASSPGGSNQPQHF
TRBD1	TRBV5-1	TRBJ1-2	NA	TGCGCCAGCAGCTTGGGTGGGACAGCTAACTATGGCTACACCTTC	CASSLGGTANYGYTF
NA	TRBV11-3	TRBJ1-1	NA	TGTGCCAGCAGCTCCCGACAGGACATCACTGAAGCTTTCTTT	CASSSRQDITEAFF
TRBD1	TRBV7-9	TRBJ1-5	NA	TGTGCCAGCGGAACGTCACAGGGGGCAGGTCAGCCCCAGCATTTT	CASGTSQGAGQPQHF
NA	TRBV11-2	TRBJ1-6	NA	TGTGCCAGCAGCTTTTTCGGCTCCTATAATTCACCCCTCCACTTT	CASSFFGSYNSPLHF
TRBD2	TRBV7-2	TRBJ2-7	NA	TGTGCCAGCAGGTCCCGCGGGGGAGTTCCCGAGCAGTACTTC	CASRSRGGVPEQYF
TRBD2	TRBV4-1	TRBJ2-3	NA	TGCGCCAGCAGCCCGACCGGGACTAGCCGTAGCACAGATACGCAGTATTTT	CASSPTGTSRSTDTQYF
TRBD1	TRBV4-1	TRBJ1-6	NA	TGCGCCAGCAGCCCTGGCGGACAGGGGCCTTATAATTCACCCCTCCACTTT	CASSPGGQGPYNSPLHF
NA	TRBV28	TRBJ1-6	NA	TGTGCCAGCAGTTTTAAGGGGGTCTATAATTCACCCCTCCACTTT	CASSFKGVYNSPLHF
TRBD1	TRBV4-1	TRBJ2-7	NA	TGCGCCAGCAGCGAGAGACAGGGCGAAACCTACGAGCAGTACTTC	CASSERQGETYEQYF
NA	TRBV3-1/TRBV3-2	TRBJ2-6	few	TGTGCCAGCAGTAACTCTGGGGCCAACGTCCTGACTTTC	CASSNSGANVLTF
TRBD2	TRBV7-9	TRBJ2-1	once	TGTGCCAGCAGCTTATGGGGGACTAGCTCCTACAATGAGCAGTTCTTC	CASSLWGTSSYNEQFF
TRBD1	TRBV5-4	TRBJ2-1	NA	TGTGCCAGCAGTTCTTTCCACTCCCGGGACAGGGGGCGGAATGAGCAGTTCTTC	CASSSFHSRDRGRNEQFF
NA	TRBV11-2	TRBJ1-6	NA	TGTGCCAGCAGCCAATTGCCCCGCATGAGCTCCTATAATTCACCCCTCCACTTT	CASSQLPRMSSYNSPLHF
TRBD1	TRBV4-1	TRBJ1-2	few	TGCGCCAGCAGCCAACCCGGGACAGTGATCTATGGCTACACCTTC	CASSQPGTVIYGYTF
TRBD2	TRBV6-2/TRBV6-3	TRBJ2-7	NA	TGTGCCAGCAGTTACGGGACTAGCGGGTACGAGCAGTACTTC	CASSYGTSGYEQYF
TRBD1	TRBV10-3	TRBJ2-5	NA	TGTGCCATCAGTCCCGCCCCTAAGGACAGGGTGGGAGTTAAGTACTTC	CAISPAPKDRVGVKYF
NA	TRBV7-9	TRBJ2-1	NA	TGTGCCAGCAGCTTATTCTGGGAGGATGAGCAGTTCTTC	CASSLFWEDEQFF
NA	TRBV10-2	TRBJ1-2	NA	TGCGCCAGCAGTGAGGTGGGCTGGGGCTACACCTTC	CASSEVGWGYTF
TRBD2	TRBV2	TRBJ2-2	once	TGTGCCAGCAGTGATTATAGCGGGGGGACCGGGGAGCTGTTTTTT	CASSDYSGGTGELFF
NA	TRBV5-6	TRBJ1-5	NA	TGTGCCAGCAGCTTGGAAGGGGTGAGTCAGCCCCAGCATTTT	CASSLEGVSQPQHF
NA	TRBV11-2	TRBJ1-5	NA	TGTGCCAGCAGCTTAGTCTACCAGCCCCAGCATTTT	CASSLVYQPQHF
TRBD1	TRBV23-1	TRBJ2-3	NA	TGCGCTCCCCTTAACTATACCGGGACAGGGAAATACACAGATACGCAGTATTTT	CAPLNYTGTGKYTDTQYF
NA	TRBV4-3	TRBJ2-1	NA	TGCGCCAGCAGCCAAGATCTGTTTGGCGGGGTCTACAATGAGCAGTTCTTC	CASSQDLFGGVYNEQFF
NA	TRBV5-1	TRBJ1-1	NA	TGCGCCAGCAGACCCCGGGCAGGGATGAACACTGAAGCTTTCTTT	CASRPRAGMNTEAFF
NA	TRBV3-1/TRBV3-2	TRBJ2-5	NA	TGTGCCAGCCAGGGGAGCGAGACCCAGTACTTC	CASQGSETQYF
NA	TRBV15	TRBJ2-7	NA	TGTGCCACCAGCAGAGCGGTCTCAGGGGGGAACGAGCAGTACTTC	CATSRAVSGGNEQYF
NA	TRBV15	TRBJ1-2	NA	TGTGCCACCAGCAAAGGACGGACAGATGGCTACACCTTC	CATSKGRTDGYTF
NA	TRBV2	TRBJ1-2	once	TGTGCCAGCAAGGGGGAGTATGGCTACACCTTC	CASKGEYGYTF
TRBD1	TRBV18	TRBJ2-5	NA	TGTGCCAGCTCACCACTAACAGGGGGCCGGGAGACCCAGTACTTC	CASSPLTGGRETQYF
NA	TRBV11-2	TRBJ1-1	NA	TGTGCCAGCAGCTTAGATCTAAGTTCCGGGACTGAAGCTTTCTTT	CASSLDLSSGTEAFF
TRBD1	TRBV29-1	TRBJ1-4	few	TGCAGCGTACACCCGACAGGGACTAATGAAAAACTGTTTTTT	CSVHPTGTNEKLFF
TRBD2	TRBV29-1	TRBJ2-7	NA	TGCAGCGCGGGACTAGCGGGAGACGAGCAGTACTTC	CSAGLAGDEQYF
NA	TRBV3-1/TRBV3-2	TRBJ2-2	NA	TGTGCCAGCAGCCATCCGGGGATCAACACCGGGGAGCTGTTTTTT	CASSHPGINTGELFF
NA	TRBV18	TRBJ1-6	NA	TGTGCCAGCTCACCGGCAGGTGATAATTCACCCCTCCACTTT	CASSPAGDNSPLHF
TRBD1	TRBV27	TRBJ1-1	once	TGTGCCAGCAGTTCCAACAGGGGGACTGAAGCTTTCTTT	CASSSNRGTEAFF
TRBD1	TRBV10-3	TRBJ2-3	NA	TGTGCCATCAGTGAGCGCAGGGGGCTCACAGATACGCAGTATTTT	CAISERRGLTDTQYF
NA	TRBV5-5	TRBJ2-2	NA	TGTGCCAGCAGCTTGGCAGGGCGGAACACCGGGGAGCTGTTTTTT	CASSLAGRNTGELFF